The rows below give T cell receptor beta chains drawn from one sample of a study of control samples from healthy donors and cancer patients. Profiled with immunoSEQ multiplex PCR; TCRdb holds only in-frame clones, not every one. Of about 54,000 clones listed, approximately 95% are singletons. Sequencing was done on a sample of blood. The receptors originated from a woman aged 25 to 39 in good health. The conserved cysteine and the conserved F or W are not part of the CDR3 here. Fields, in order: V gene, clone size, J gene, D gene, CDR3 protein. D genes are given only for firm matches. Only some rows state a clone size, as once, few, many or a class for expanded clones.

TRBV19,-,TRBJ2-2,-,ASFGIGELF
TRBV7-9,-,TRBJ1-1,-,ASSAGPGGTEAF
TRBV28,-,TRBJ1-1,-,ASSSPGSTTEAF
TRBV24-1,-,TRBJ1-5,-,ATSDTNSSYQPQH
TRBV5-1,-,TRBJ2-2,TRBD1,ASSLGDTGVYGELF
TRBV5-8,-,TRBJ1-6,-,ASSFKGSLRNSPLH
TRBV27,-,TRBJ2-5,TRBD2,ASKQLAGVEETQY
TRBV5-1,-,TRBJ2-5,TRBD2,ASSLKVAGGGETQY
TRBV7-9,once,TRBJ2-2,TRBD2,ASSTDSGRDGELF
TRBV6-6,-,TRBJ2-2,-,ASNPNTGELF
TRBV19,once,TRBJ2-1,TRBD2,ASSWGTSGRFNEQF
TRBV27,-,TRBJ1-5,-,ASNRANQPQH
TRBV28,-,TRBJ2-3,-,ASSLEGPGGTDTQY
TRBV29-1,-,TRBJ2-3,-,SVDLAGSDTQY
TRBV3-1/TRBV3-2,-,TRBJ1-6,-,ASSQDRGLYNSPLH
TRBV10-2,-,TRBJ2-7,TRBD1,ASSPGQGSYEQY
TRBV3-1/TRBV3-2,-,TRBJ1-2,-,ASSDDAVNYGYT
TRBV27,-,TRBJ2-1,TRBD2,ASSFGTSGFGEQF
TRBV4-1,once,TRBJ1-3,-,ASSQDGNSGNTIY
TRBV19,-,TRBJ2-2,-,ASSIAAVTGELF
TRBV5-6,-,TRBJ2-1,-,ASSLDSRDEQF
TRBV28,-,TRBJ2-2,TRBD2,ASRPTSENTGELF
TRBV28,-,TRBJ1-4,-,ASSLATAATNEKLF
TRBV27,-,TRBJ2-7,-,ASSLMPGYEQY
TRBV7-6,-,TRBJ1-1,-,ASSLEGRTEAF
TRBV2,-,TRBJ1-5,-,ASSDPESSNQPQH
TRBV18,-,TRBJ1-2,-,ASSVNREQYGYT